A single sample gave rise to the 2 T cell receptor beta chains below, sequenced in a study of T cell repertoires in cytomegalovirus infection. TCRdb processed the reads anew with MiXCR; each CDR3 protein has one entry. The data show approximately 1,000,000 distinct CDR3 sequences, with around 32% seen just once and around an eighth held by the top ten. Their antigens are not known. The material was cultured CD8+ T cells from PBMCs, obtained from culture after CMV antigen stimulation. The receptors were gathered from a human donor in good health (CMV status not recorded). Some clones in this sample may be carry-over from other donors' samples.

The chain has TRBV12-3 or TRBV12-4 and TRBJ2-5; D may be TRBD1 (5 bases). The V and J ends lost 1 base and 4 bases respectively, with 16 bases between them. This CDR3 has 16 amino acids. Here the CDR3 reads CASSLDFAGIGETQYF. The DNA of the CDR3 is TGTGCCAGCAGTTTAGACTTCGCAGGGATAGGAGAGACCCAGTACTTC.

Here the CDR3 DNA reads TGCGCCAGCAGCCCGACAGGGGGTCGGGTCTACGAGCAGTACTTC. This encodes CASSPTGGRVYEQYF. V usage is TRBV4-1 and J usage is TRBJ2-7, with 9 bases lining up with TRBD1. CDR1 is MGHRA, CDR2 YSYEKL, per germline. CDR3 length equals 15 residues. J was trimmed by 3 bases and V by 4 bases; bases with no gene match: 7.